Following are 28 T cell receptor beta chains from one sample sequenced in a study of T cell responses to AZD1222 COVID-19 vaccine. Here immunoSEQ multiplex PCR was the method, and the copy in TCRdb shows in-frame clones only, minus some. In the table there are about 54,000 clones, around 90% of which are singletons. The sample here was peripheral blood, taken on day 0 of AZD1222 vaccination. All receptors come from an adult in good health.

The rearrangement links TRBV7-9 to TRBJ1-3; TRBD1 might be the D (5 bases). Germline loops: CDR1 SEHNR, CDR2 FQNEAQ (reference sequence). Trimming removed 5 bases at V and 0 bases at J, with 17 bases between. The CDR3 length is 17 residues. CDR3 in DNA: TGTGCCAGCAGCCGGACGAGGGGATCCAACTCTGGAAACACCATATATTTT. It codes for CASSRTRGSNSGNTIYF.

CDR3 coding DNA: TGTGCCAGCAGCTTCACCACGGCGGACGAGCAGTACTTC. This translates into CASSFTTADEQYF. The chain couples TRBV7-2 to TRBJ2-7; no clear D gene. This CDR3 spans 13 amino acids. V lost 3 bases and J lost 5, with 11 bases in between. Germline V gene data show CDR1 as SGHTA and CDR2 as FQGNSA.

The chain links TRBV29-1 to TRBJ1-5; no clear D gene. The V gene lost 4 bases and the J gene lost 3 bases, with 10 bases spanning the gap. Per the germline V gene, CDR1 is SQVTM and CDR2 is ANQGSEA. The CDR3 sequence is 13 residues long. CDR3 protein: CSVAEDTNQPQHF. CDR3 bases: TGCAGCGTTGCAGAGGATACCAATCAGCCCCAGCATTTT.

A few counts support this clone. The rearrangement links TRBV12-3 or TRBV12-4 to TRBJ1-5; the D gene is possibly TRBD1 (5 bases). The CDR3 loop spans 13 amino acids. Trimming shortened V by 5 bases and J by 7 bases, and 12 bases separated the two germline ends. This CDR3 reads CASSTQGDQPQHF. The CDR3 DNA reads TGTGCCAGCAGTACCCAGGGTGACCAGCCCCAGCATTTT.

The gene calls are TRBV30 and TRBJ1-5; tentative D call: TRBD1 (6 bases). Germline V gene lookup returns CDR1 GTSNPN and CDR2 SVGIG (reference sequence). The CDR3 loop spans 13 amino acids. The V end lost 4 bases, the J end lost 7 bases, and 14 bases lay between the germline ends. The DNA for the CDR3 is TGTGCCTGGAACCGGGGGCGGGAGCAGCCCCAGCATTTT. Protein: CAWNRGREQPQHF. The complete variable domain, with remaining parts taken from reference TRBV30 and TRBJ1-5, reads SQTIHQWPATLVQPVGSPLSLECTVEGTSNPNLYWYRQAAGRGLQLLFYSVGIGQISSEVPQNLSASRPQDRQFILSSKKLLLSDSGFYLCAWNRGREQPQHFGDGTRLSIL.

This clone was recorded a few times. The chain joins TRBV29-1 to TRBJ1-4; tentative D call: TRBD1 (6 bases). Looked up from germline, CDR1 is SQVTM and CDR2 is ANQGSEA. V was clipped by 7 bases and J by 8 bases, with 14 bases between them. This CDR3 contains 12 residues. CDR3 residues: CSGMTGDEKLFF. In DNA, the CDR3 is TGCAGCGGCATGACAGGAGACGAAAAACTGTTTTTT.

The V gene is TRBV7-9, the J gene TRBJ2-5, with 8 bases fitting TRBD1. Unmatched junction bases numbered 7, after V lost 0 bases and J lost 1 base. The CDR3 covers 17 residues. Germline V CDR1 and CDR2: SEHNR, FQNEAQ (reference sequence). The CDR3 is CASSLAPRDRLQETQYF. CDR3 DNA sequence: TGTGCCAGCAGCTTAGCGCCCAGGGACAGGCTCCAAGAGACCCAGTACTTC.

CDR3 loop: CASNNEYTGELFF. In nucleotides, the CDR3 is TGTGCCAGTAACAATGAATACACCGGGGAGCTGTTTTTT. V and J are TRBV19 and TRBJ2-2; D remains ambiguous. The germline V and J ends were trimmed by 7 bases and 3 bases, with 9 bases remaining between them. Germline loops: CDR1 LNHDA, CDR2 SQIVND (reference sequence). The CDR3 length is 13 residues.

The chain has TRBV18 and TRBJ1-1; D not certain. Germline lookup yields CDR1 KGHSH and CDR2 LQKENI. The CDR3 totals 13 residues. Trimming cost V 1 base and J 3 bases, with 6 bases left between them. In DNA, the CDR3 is TGTGCCAGCTCACCACAGGCAGACACTGAAGCTTTCTTT. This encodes CASSPQADTEAFF. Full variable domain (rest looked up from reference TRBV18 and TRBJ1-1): NAGVMQNPRHLVRRRGQEARLRCSPMKGHSHVYWYRQLPEEGLKFMVYLQKENIIDESGMPKERFSAEFPKEGPSILRIQQVVRGDSAAYFCASSPQADTEAFFGQGTRLTVV.

This chain's CDR3 is CASSLKRDFNTGELFF. CDR3 DNA: TGTGCCAGCAGCTTAAAGCGGGACTTCAACACCGGGGAGCTGTTTTTT. V gene TRBV11-2 combines with J gene TRBJ2-2, with 7 nucleotides matching TRBD2. The CDR3 is 16 residues long. Germline loops: CDR1 SGHAT, CDR2 FQNNGV. V lost 2 bases to trimming and J lost 2 bases; unmatched junction nucleotides: 5. Full variable domain (remainder filled in from reference TRBV11-2 and TRBJ2-2): EAGVAQSPRYKIIEKRQSVAFWCNPISGHATLYWYQQILGQGPKLLIQFQNNGVVDDSQLPKDRFSAERLKGVDSTLKIQPAKLEDSAVYLCASSLKRDFNTGELFFGEGSRLTVL.

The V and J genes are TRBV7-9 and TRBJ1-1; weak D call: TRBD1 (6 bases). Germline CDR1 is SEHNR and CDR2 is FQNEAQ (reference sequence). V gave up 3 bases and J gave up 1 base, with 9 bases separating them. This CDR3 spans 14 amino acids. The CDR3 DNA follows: TGTGCCAGCAGCTTCAACAGGGCGAACACTGAAGCTTTCTTT. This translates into CASSFNRANTEAFF.

The CDR3 spells CASSSAAGTGGHNEQFF. In DNA, the CDR3 is TGTGCCAGCAGCTCCGCCGCCGGGACAGGGGGTCACAATGAGCAGTTCTTC. The chain couples TRBV7-8 to TRBJ2-1, with 11 bases that match TRBD1. After removal of 4 bases from V and 5 bases from J, the junction contained 10 bases not matched to a gene. This CDR3 comprises 17 residues. Per germline, CDR1 SGHVS and CDR2 FQNEAQ.

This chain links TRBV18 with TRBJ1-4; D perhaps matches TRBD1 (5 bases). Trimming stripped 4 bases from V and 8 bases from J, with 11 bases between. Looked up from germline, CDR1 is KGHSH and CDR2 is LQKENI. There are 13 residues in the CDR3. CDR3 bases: TGTGCCAGCTCACGGAGCGGGGGAGAAAAACTGTTTTTT. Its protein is CASSRSGGEKLFF. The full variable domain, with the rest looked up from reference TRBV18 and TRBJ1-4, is NAGVMQNPRHLVRRRGQEARLRCSPMKGHSHVYWYRQLPEEGLKFMVYLQKENIIDESGMPKERFSAEFPKEGPSILRIQQVVRGDSAAYFCASSRSGGEKLFFGSGTQLSVL.

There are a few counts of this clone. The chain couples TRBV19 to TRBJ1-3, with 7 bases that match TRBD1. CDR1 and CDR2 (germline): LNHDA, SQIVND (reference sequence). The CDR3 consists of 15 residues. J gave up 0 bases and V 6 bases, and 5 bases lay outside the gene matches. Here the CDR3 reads CASSPRDSSGNTIYF. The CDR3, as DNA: TGTGCCAGTAGCCCGAGGGACAGCTCTGGAAACACCATATATTTT.

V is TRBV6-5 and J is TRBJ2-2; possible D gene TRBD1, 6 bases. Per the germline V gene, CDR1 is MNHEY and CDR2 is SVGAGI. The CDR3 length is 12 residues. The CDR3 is CTTGWMTGELFF. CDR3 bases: TGTACGACAGGCTGGATGACCGGGGAGCTGTTTTTT.

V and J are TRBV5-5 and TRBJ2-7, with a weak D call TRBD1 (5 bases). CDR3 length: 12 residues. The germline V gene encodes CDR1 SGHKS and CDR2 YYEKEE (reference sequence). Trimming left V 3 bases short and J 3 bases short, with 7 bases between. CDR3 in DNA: TGTGCCAGCAGCTCCCAGGGCTACGAGCAGTACTTC. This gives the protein CASSSQGYEQYF. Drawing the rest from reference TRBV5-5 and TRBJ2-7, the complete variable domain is DAGVTQSPTHLIKTRGQQVTLRCSPISGHKSVSWYQQVLGQGPQFIFQYYEKEERGRGNFPDRFSARQFPNYSSELNVNALLLGDSALYLCASSSQGYEQYFGPGTRLTVT.

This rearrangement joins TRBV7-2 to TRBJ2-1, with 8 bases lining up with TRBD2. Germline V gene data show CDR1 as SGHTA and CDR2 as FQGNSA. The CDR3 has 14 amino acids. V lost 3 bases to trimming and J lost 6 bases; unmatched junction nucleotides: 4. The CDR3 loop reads CASSFGGGFNEQFF. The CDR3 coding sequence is TGTGCCAGCAGCTTTGGCGGGGGGTTCAATGAGCAGTTCTTC.

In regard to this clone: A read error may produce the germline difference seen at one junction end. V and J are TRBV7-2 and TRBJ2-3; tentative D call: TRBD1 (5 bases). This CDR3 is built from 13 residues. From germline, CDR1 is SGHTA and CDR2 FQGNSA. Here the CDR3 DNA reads TGTGCCAGCAGTCAACGGAGCGACGAGACCAGACAGTTT. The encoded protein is CASSQRSDETRQF.

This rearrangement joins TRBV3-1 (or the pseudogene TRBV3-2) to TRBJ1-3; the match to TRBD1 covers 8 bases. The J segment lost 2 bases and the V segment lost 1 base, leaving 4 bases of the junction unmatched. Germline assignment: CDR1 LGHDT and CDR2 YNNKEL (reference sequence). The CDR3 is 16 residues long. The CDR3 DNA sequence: TGTGCCAGCAGCCAAGGGACGACAGGGGCTGGAAACACCATATATTTT. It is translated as CASSQGTTGAGNTIYF.

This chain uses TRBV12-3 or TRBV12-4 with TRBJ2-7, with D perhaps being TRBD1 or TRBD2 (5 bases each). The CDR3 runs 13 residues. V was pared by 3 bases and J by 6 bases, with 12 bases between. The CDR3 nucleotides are TGTGCCAGCAGTTTGAGAGGGGAGTCCGAGCAGTACTTC. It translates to CASSLRGESEQYF.

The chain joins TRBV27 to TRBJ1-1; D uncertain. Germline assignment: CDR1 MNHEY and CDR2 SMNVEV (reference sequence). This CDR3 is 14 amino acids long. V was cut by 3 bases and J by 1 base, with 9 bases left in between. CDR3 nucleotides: TGTGCCAGCAGTTTCCGGGCGAGGAACACTGAAGCTTTCTTT. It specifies CASSFRARNTEAFF.

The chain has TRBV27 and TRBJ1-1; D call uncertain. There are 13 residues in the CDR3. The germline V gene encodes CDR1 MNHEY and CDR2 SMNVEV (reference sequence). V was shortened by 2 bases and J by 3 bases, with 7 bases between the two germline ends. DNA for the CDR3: TGTGCCAGCAGTTTAAATAGGTACACTGAAGCTTTCTTT. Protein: CASSLNRYTEAFF.

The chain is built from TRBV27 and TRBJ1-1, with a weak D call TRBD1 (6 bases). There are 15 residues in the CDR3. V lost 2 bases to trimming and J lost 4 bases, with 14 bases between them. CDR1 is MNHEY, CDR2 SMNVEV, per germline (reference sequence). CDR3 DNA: TGTGCCAGCAGTTTAATTCCAGGGGTGGGCACTGAAGCTTTCTTT. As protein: CASSLIPGVGTEAFF.

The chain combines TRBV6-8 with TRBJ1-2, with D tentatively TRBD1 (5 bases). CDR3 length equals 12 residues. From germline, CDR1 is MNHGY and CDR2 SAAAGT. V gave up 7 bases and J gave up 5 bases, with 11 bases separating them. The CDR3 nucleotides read TGTGCCAGCACCCCGGGGGGATATGGCTACACCTTC. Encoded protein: CASTPGGYGYTF.

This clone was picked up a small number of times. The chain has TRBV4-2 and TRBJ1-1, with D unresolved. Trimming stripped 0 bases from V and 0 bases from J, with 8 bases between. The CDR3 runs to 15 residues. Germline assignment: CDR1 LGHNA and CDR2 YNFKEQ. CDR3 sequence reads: CASSQDRQMNTEAFF. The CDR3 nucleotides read TGTGCCAGCAGCCAAGATAGGCAGATGAACACTGAAGCTTTCTTT.

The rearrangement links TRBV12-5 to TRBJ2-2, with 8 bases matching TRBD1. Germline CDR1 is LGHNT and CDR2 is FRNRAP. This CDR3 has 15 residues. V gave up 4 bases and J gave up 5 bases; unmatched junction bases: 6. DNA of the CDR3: TGTGCTAGTGGTTACGGACAGGGCCCAACCGGGGAGCTGTTTTTT. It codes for CASGYGQGPTGELFF.

The CDR3 reads CASSLRGETYYNEQFF. The CDR3 nucleotides are TGTGCCAGCAGTTTAAGGGGGGAGACCTACTACAATGAGCAGTTCTTC. The J gene is TRBJ2-1, the V gene TRBV28; D may be TRBD1 or TRBD2 (6 bases each). Trimming cost V 2 bases and J 3 bases, with 14 bases left between them. The CDR3 covers 16 residues. CDR1 MDHEN and CDR2 SYDVKM come from the germline V gene.

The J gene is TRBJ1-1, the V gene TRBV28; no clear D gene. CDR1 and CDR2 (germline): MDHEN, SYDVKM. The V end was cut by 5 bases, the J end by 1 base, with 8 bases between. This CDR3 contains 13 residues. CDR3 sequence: CASSPTRNTEAFF. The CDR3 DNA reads TGTGCCAGCAGTCCTACCAGGAACACTGAAGCTTTCTTT.